A single sample gave rise to the 3 T cell receptor beta chains below, sequenced in a study of blood T cell repertoires in COVID-19. Sequencing was performed with immunoSEQ multiplex PCR; in TCRdb, only in-frame clones are kept and a portion is missing. This repertoire shows fewer than 250,000 clones, about 83% found once; its top ten account for 3.2%. The sample was PBMCs or T cells enriched from blood (not recorded which). The receptors come from a woman in her twenties or thirties who had been exposed to COVID-19.

This chain connects TRBV3-1 (or the pseudogene TRBV3-2) to TRBJ1-2, with 9 bases fitting TRBD1. V gave up 0 bases and J gave up 5 bases; unmatched junction bases: 7. The germline V gene has CDR1 LGHDT and CDR2 YNNKEL (reference sequence). This CDR3 spans 16 amino acids. Written as DNA, the CDR3 is TGTGCCAGCAGCCAAGAACAGCCGGGACAGGGATATGGCTACACCTTC. Protein: CASSQEQPGQGYGYTF.

This clone was observed a single time. The V gene is TRBV5-1, the J gene TRBJ2-1; a possible D gene is TRBD2 (6 bases). Germline CDR1 is SGHRS and CDR2 is YFSETQ. The V gene lost 0 bases and the J gene lost 5 bases, with 15 bases spanning the gap. This CDR3 region has 16 residues. CDR3 protein: CASSLDGGIGHNEQFF. The CDR3 DNA reads TGCGCCAGCAGCTTGGATGGGGGGATCGGTCACAATGAGCAGTTCTTC.

The CDR3, as DNA: TGTGCCAGCAGCCAAGATTCGCGGGGGGGCGTAAATGAGCAGTTCTTC. This sequence encodes CASSQDSRGGVNEQFF. The V call is TRBV4-2, the J call TRBJ2-1; 9 bases are shared with TRBD2. The CDR3 spans 16 residues. The germline V gene encodes CDR1 LGHNA and CDR2 YNFKEQ. The J segment lost 7 bases and the V segment lost 0 bases, leaving 7 bases of the junction unmatched.